Listed below are T cell receptor beta chains from one sample, sequenced in a study of shared clonotypes between healthy human individuals. Generated by immunoSEQ multiplex PCR, the TCRdb table keeps only in-frame clones and is missing some. The sample contains around 640,000 clones, approximately 96% of which appear only once. Sequencing was performed on naive CD8+ T cells sorted from blood. The receptors originated from a woman in her twenties or thirties in good health. CDR3s include the opening cysteine and the closing phenylalanine or tryptophan. Fields, in order: V gene, D gene, clone size, J gene, CDR3 length, CDR3 DNA, CDR3 protein. A D gene is named only where the DNA matches it firmly. Size is omitted from some rows. Given values are once, few, many or a class for expanded clones.

TRBV6-1	NA	NA	TRBJ1-5	15	TGTGCCAGCAGCTACAATCAGGATAGCAATCAGCCCCAGCATTTT	CASSYNQDSNQPQHF
TRBV7-9	NA	NA	TRBJ2-7	15	TGTGCCAGCAGCTTGGCCAGCCCATACTCCTACGAGCAGTACTTC	CASSLASPYSYEQYF
TRBV27	TRBD2	NA	TRBJ2-3	15	TGTGCCAGCAGTCCCTCTAGCGGACGCACAGATACGCAGTATTTT	CASSPSSGRTDTQYF
TRBV7-9	NA	NA	TRBJ2-7	15	TGTGCCAGCAGCCTCTCGGCAGGGGTTGCCTACGAGCAGTACTTC	CASSLSAGVAYEQYF
TRBV2	TRBD2	NA	TRBJ2-5	17	TGTGCCAGCAGCGTAAAGAAGGGACTAGCGGGAGGAGAGACCCAGTACTTC	CASSVKKGLAGGETQYF
TRBV30	TRBD1	NA	TRBJ1-1	13	TGTGCCTGGAGAACAGGGGGCTTGAAGGAAGCTTTCTTT	CAWRTGGLKEAFF
TRBV10-2	TRBD2	NA	TRBJ2-1	13	TGCGCCAGCTGCCTAGCGGGGAACAATGAGCAGTTCTTC	CASCLAGNNEQFF
TRBV11-2	TRBD2	NA	TRBJ2-7	16	TGTGCCAGCAGCTTAACCCTAGCGGGAGGGCCTCGGGAGCAGTACTTC	CASSLTLAGGPREQYF
TRBV28	TRBD2	NA	TRBJ2-3	12	TGTGCCAGCGGGAGGGACACAGATACGCAGTATTTT	CASGRDTDTQYF
TRBV28	NA	NA	TRBJ1-3	14	TGTGCCAGCAGTTTTCCGAGCTCTGGAAACACCATATATTTT	CASSFPSSGNTIYF
TRBV4-1	NA	NA	TRBJ2-1	15	TGCGCCAGCAGCCAAGTACACGACTCCTACAATGAGCAGTTCTTC	CASSQVHDSYNEQFF
TRBV14	NA	NA	TRBJ1-6	16	TGTGCCAGCAGCCAAGAATATTGGAGGTCCAATTCACCCCTCCACTTT	CASSQEYWRSNSPLHF
TRBV7-2	TRBD1	NA	TRBJ2-7	17	TGTGCCAGCAGCCAACACTCCTGGGACAGGGGGAAATACGAGCAGTACTTC	CASSQHSWDRGKYEQYF
TRBV2	NA	NA	TRBJ2-7	15	TGTGCCAGCAGTGATGCGGAGTGGAGCTCCTACGAGCAGTACTTC	CASSDAEWSSYEQYF
TRBV25-1	TRBD2	NA	TRBJ2-5	17	TGTGCCAGCAGTGATCGACCGGGACTAGCGGGATCGGAGACCCAGTACTTC	CASSDRPGLAGSETQYF
TRBV27	NA	NA	TRBJ1-3	18	TGTGCCAGCAGCCCGGGGCCGGGGCACCCGAGCTCTGGAAACACCATATATTTT	CASSPGPGHPSSGNTIYF
TRBV27	TRBD2	NA	TRBJ2-1	15	TGTGCCAGCAGTTTACGGACTAGCGCCTACAATGAGCAGTTCTTC	CASSLRTSAYNEQFF
TRBV27	TRBD1	NA	TRBJ1-5	12	TGTGCCAGCCAGACAGGGGGACAGCCCCAGCATTTT	CASQTGGQPQHF
TRBV13	NA	once	TRBJ2-1	13	TGTGCCAGCAGCTTATATATAGCCGATGAGCAGTTCTTC	CASSLYIADEQFF
TRBV13	TRBD2	NA	TRBJ2-7	13	TGTGCCAGCAGCCCTAGCGGGAGCTACGAGCAGTACTTC	CASSPSGSYEQYF
TRBV9	NA	NA	TRBJ2-3	13	TGTGCCAGCAGCGTAACTGGCACAGATACGCAGTATTTT	CASSVTGTDTQYF
TRBV5-4	NA	NA	TRBJ2-7	15	TGTGCCAGCAGCAGCCAGACAGTTATCACCTACGAGCAGTACTTC	CASSSQTVITYEQYF